This T cell receptor (beta chain) was recovered during a study of beta chain features in type 1 diabetes. The study, taken as a whole, reports: Among all four CD4+ subsets, Type 1 diabetes patients had TCRB CDR3s that were moderately but significantly shorter. VDJ junctions from patients with type 1 diabetes contained fewer insertions and more deletions.

In all sorted populations, purity surpassed 98%. All of the isolated RNA was reverse transcribed, so expressed TCRB transcripts were sequenced. An average of around 3.5 million reads was obtained for naive, central memory and regulatory T cell samples. Some clones are missing from TCRdb's copy, which holds only in-frame ones; the method was immunoSEQ multiplex PCR. The sample consists of 400,000 or so clones, 10% to 15% of them appearing once. This clone was seen a few times. Its antigen is as yet unknown. Within the sample, other DNA sequences also encode this same CDR3. The clonotype was recovered from a woman between 18 and 29 years old with type 1 diabetes. Sequenced sample: naive CD4+ T cells from blood.

The CDR3 sequence is CSVGDSYEQYF. The CDR3 bases are TGCAGCGTCGGGGACAGCTACGAGCAGTACTTC. This sequence joins TRBV29-1 and TRBJ2-7; TRBD1 aligns across 7 bases. This CDR3 comprises 11 residues. J was trimmed by 3 bases and V by 6 bases; bases with no gene match: 2. The V gene's germline CDR1 is SQVTM and CDR2 ANQGSEA.